A single sample gave rise to the 9 T cell receptor beta chains below, sequenced in a study of cytomegalovirus exposure and HLA in healthy donors. Amplification used 60 Vbeta primers and 13 Jbeta primers. Sequencing used immunoSEQ multiplex PCR; TCRdb keeps in-frame clones, though not all of them. The sample yields 150,000 to 250,000 clones, around 80% seen once. Sequenced material: PBMCs. These receptors were collected from a woman in her thirties in good health and CMV-seropositive.

The chain has TRBV27 and TRBJ2-7; D may be TRBD1 (7 bases). The CDR3 extends over 14 amino acids. Germline V gives CDR1 MNHEY, CDR2 SMNVEV (reference sequence). Trimming removed 5 bases from V and 3 bases from J, with 14 bases in between. The CDR3 spells CASSTRGTVYEQYF. The DNA of the CDR3 is TGTGCCAGCAGTACCCGGGGGACAGTCTACGAGCAGTACTTC.

This clone showed up just a few times. V is TRBV19 and J is TRBJ2-7; weak D call: TRBD1 (6 bases). Per the germline V gene, CDR1 is LNHDA and CDR2 is SQIVND (reference sequence). This CDR3 contains 13 residues. The CDR3 DNA reads as TGTGCAGAAGAGGGGGAGCACTCCTACGAGCAGTACTTC. This codes for CAEEGEHSYEQYF.

The V gene is TRBV7-8, the J gene TRBJ1-2; TRBD1 might be the D (6 bases). The CDR3 runs 15 residues. Looked up from germline, CDR1 is SGHVS and CDR2 is FQNEAQ. Trimming stripped 3 bases from V and 3 bases from J, with 14 bases between. CDR3 nucleotides: TGTGCCAGCAGCTTGTCTTCGGCAGGGGACTATGGCTACACCTTC. Its protein product is CASSLSSAGDYGYTF.

The rearrangement uses TRBV6-5 and TRBJ2-2; D might be TRBD2 (5 bases). The CDR3 is 14 amino acids. V shed 6 bases and J shed 4 bases, with 12 bases lying between them. The germline CDR1 and CDR2 sequences are MNHEY and SVGAGI. CDR3 coding DNA: TGTGCCAGCAGCAATGGAGCGGTCACCGGGGAGCTGTTTTTT. Encoded protein: CASSNGAVTGELFF.

The chain combines TRBV27 with TRBJ2-5; 7 positions match TRBD1. The CDR3 length is 13 residues. CDR1 is MNHEY, CDR2 SMNVEV, per germline (reference sequence). The junction had 1 base not matched to a gene; V was cut back by 5 bases and J by 1 base. CDR3 loop: CASSPGGQETQYF. CDR3 DNA: TGTGCCAGCAGTCCAGGGGGCCAAGAGACCCAGTACTTC.

The V and J genes are TRBV19 and TRBJ2-1; 10 nucleotides align to TRBD1. J gave up 8 bases and V 6 bases, and 10 bases lay outside the gene matches. The CDR3 extends over 15 amino acids. Per the germline V gene, CDR1 is LNHDA and CDR2 is SQIVND (reference sequence). In DNA, the CDR3 is TGTGCCAGTAGAACGGGACAGGGGTCAGGGGATGAGCAGTTCTTC. This codes for CASRTGQGSGDEQFF.

V is TRBV6-6 and J is TRBJ2-7, with D uncertain. This CDR3 region has 15 residues. The V and J ends lost 0 bases and 3 bases respectively, with 12 bases between them. From germline, CDR1 is MNHNY and CDR2 SVGAGI (reference sequence). The CDR3 spells CASSYSILRIYEQYF. CDR3 in DNA: TGTGCCAGCAGTTACTCGATTCTCAGGATCTACGAGCAGTACTTC.

The chain joins TRBV4-1 to TRBJ2-7, with D possibly TRBD1 on 6 matching bases. V lost 4 bases and J lost 2, with 15 bases in between. CDR1 is MGHRA and CDR2 is YSYEKL in the germline V gene. The CDR3 runs 15 residues. The chain's CDR3 is CASSPHPQGPYEQYF. The CDR3 DNA is TGCGCCAGCAGCCCTCACCCACAGGGCCCCTACGAGCAGTACTTC.

V is TRBV28 and J is TRBJ2-3; D gene unclear. Trimming cost V 3 bases and J 7 bases, with 11 bases left between them. The CDR3 runs to 13 residues. Germline CDR1 and CDR2: MDHEN and SYDVKM. CDR3 in amino acids: CASSLSVLHTQYF. The CDR3 region has the DNA TGTGCCAGCAGTTTGAGCGTTCTACATACGCAGTATTTT.